These 20 T cell receptor beta chains were sequenced from one sample in a study of cytomegalovirus exposure and HLA in healthy donors. Libraries were prepared by immunoSEQ multiplex PCR; TCRdb keeps only in-frame clonotypes and omits some of them. Altogether over 150,000 clones are present, 86% being singletons, with the ten largest covering approximately 2.1%. Sequencing was performed on PBMCs. The receptors were gathered from a young woman in good health and CMV-seronegative.

The chain carries TRBV20-1 and TRBJ2-7; tentative D call: TRBD2 (5 bases). This CDR3 contains 10 residues. Germline V CDR1 and CDR2: DFQATT, SNEGSKA (reference sequence). The V and J ends lost 8 bases and 5 bases respectively, with 10 bases between them. The CDR3 DNA follows: TGCAGTCCGGTCGGGAACGAGCAGTACTTC. This gives the protein CSPVGNEQYF.

The chain recombines TRBV19 with TRBJ1-4; D remains unclear. Trimming removed 8 bases at V and 5 bases at J, with 12 bases between. Per the germline V gene, CDR1 is LNHDA and CDR2 is SQIVND (reference sequence). This CDR3 contains 13 residues. This CDR3 is CASSEGGNEKLFF. In DNA, the CDR3 is TGTGCCAGTTCGGAGGGAGGCAATGAAAAACTGTTTTTT.

The CDR3 nucleotides are TGTGCCAGCAGTTACGGCGGGACAGGGGAGGCTGAAGCTTTCTTT. It codes for CASSYGGTGEAEAFF. The rearrangement links TRBV6-6 to TRBJ1-1, with TRBD1 matching 10 bases. Trimming at V came to 2 bases and at J to 6 bases, leaving 6 bases not matched to a gene. CDR3 length: 15 amino acids. Germline V gene data show CDR1 as MNHNY and CDR2 as SVGAGI (reference sequence).

This clone showed up just once. V is TRBV19 and J is TRBJ1-1; TRBD1 matches 9 bases. The germline CDR1 and CDR2 sequences are LNHDA and SQIVND (reference sequence). The length of the CDR3 is 17 residues. The trim removed 9 bases at V and 8 bases at J, leaving 22 bases unmatched. CDR3 region: CASGPRDRVLSVQEAFF. Written as DNA, the CDR3 is TGTGCCAGCGGACCACGGGACAGGGTTTTGTCGGTGCAGGAAGCTTTCTTT.

CDR3 in amino acids: CASIGTRYTGELFF. CDR3 bases: TGTGCCAGCATCGGGACTCGATACACCGGGGAGCTGTTTTTT. The chain has TRBV2 and TRBJ2-2; TRBD2 might be the D (6 bases). The CDR3 loop spans 14 amino acids. V gave up 7 bases and J gave up 3 bases, with 12 bases separating them. The germline CDR1 and CDR2 sequences are SNHLY and FYNNEI. Full variable domain (missing parts from reference TRBV2 and TRBJ2-2): EPEVTQTPSHQVTQMGQEVILRCVPISNHLYFYWYRQILGQKVEFLVSFYNNEISEKSEIFDDQFSVERPDGSNFTLKIRSTKLEDSAMYFCASIGTRYTGELFFGEGSRLTVL.

This chain links TRBV27 with TRBJ2-2; perhaps TRBD1 as D (5 bases). Germline V gene data show CDR1 as MNHEY and CDR2 as SMNVEV (reference sequence). This CDR3 spans 16 amino acids. The V end was cut by 3 bases, the J end by 1 base, with 12 bases between. This CDR3 is CASSFSWTQNTGELFF. The CDR3, as DNA: TGTGCCAGCAGTTTCTCCTGGACACAGAACACCGGGGAGCTGTTTTTT.

The sample holds one count of this clone. This rearrangement joins TRBV28 to TRBJ2-1; 9 nucleotides align to TRBD2. CDR3 length equals 15 residues. J gave up 3 bases and V 5 bases, and 5 bases lay outside the gene matches. CDR1 is MDHEN and CDR2 is SYDVKM in the germline V gene. The CDR3 region has the DNA TGTGCCAGCAGTGTGACTAGCGGTATCTACAATGAGCAGTTCTTC. The encoded protein is CASSVTSGIYNEQFF.

This chain joins TRBV7-9 and TRBJ1-5, with D perhaps matching TRBD1 (5 bases). The V gene's germline CDR1 is SEHNR and CDR2 FQNEAQ (reference sequence). CDR3 length equals 16 residues. Between the trimmed V and J ends, which lost 0 bases and 2 bases, there was a span of 11 bases. The DNA of the CDR3 is TGTGCCAGCAGCTTAGCCAGGCAGGGCGGCAATCAGCCCCAGCATTTT. Translating it yields CASSLARQGGNQPQHF.

V gene TRBV9 combines with J gene TRBJ2-6; maybe TRBD1 (6 bases). CDR1 and CDR2 from the germline V gene are SGDLS and YYNGEE. The CDR3 sequence is 16 residues long. V lost 1 base to trimming and J lost 0 bases, with 8 bases between them. The CDR3 reads CASSVWDTSGANVLTF. As DNA, the CDR3 is TGTGCCAGCAGCGTATGGGACACCTCTGGGGCCAACGTCCTGACTTTC. Variable domain in full (rest from reference TRBV9 and TRBJ2-6): DSGVTQTPKHLITATGQRVTLRCSPRSGDLSVYWYQQSLDQGLQFLIQYYNGEERAKGNILERFSAQQFPDLHSELNLSSLELGDSALYFCASSVWDTSGANVLTFGAGSRLTVL.

The V call is TRBV4-3, the J call TRBJ1-4; weak D call: TRBD1 (6 bases). Between the trimmed V and J ends, which lost 1 base and 7 bases, there was a span of 16 bases. The CDR3 spans 16 residues. The germline V gene has CDR1 LGHNA and CDR2 YSLEER. In DNA, the CDR3 is TGCGCCAGCAGCCAAGCTCAGGGGAAATTTGTTGAAAAACTGTTTTTT. This encodes CASSQAQGKFVEKLFF.

The chain combines TRBV2 with TRBJ1-6; 11 positions match TRBD1. The CDR3 totals 14 residues. Germline V gives CDR1 SNHLY, CDR2 FYNNEI. V lost 6 bases and J lost 8; bases outside the gene matches: 3. This CDR3 reads CASRGGQGDSPLHF. For the CDR3, the DNA is TGTGCCAGCAGGGGGGGACAGGGGGATTCACCCCTCCACTTT.

The chain employs TRBV7-8 and TRBJ1-5; 10 bases match TRBD1. CDR1 and CDR2 from the germline V gene are SGHVS and FQNEAQ. There are 16 residues in the CDR3. The V segment lost 5 bases and the J segment 6 bases; nucleotides outside the gene matches: 10. The CDR3 loop reads CASSPRTGGISQPQHF. In nucleotides, the CDR3 is TGTGCCAGCAGCCCTCGGACAGGGGGAATTAGTCAGCCCCAGCATTTT.

This clone was detected a few times. The DNA of the CDR3 is TGTGCCAGCAGCACAGGTCGAGGAGAGCAGTACTTC. Translating it yields CASSTGRGEQYF. The chain combines TRBV6-5 with TRBJ2-7; D is perhaps TRBD1 (5 bases). V was shortened by 6 bases and J by 7 bases, with 13 bases between the two germline ends. The CDR3 length is 12 residues. CDR1 and CDR2 (germline): MNHEY, SVGAGI.

As to this clone: The junction does not match germline at one end; this may be a read error. The V call is TRBV5-1, the J call TRBJ1-1; D not resolved. Germline V CDR1 and CDR2: SGHRS, YFSETQ. The CDR3 contains 15 residues. CDR3 region: CASNLEAGENTEAFF. The CDR3 DNA is TGCGCCAGCAACTTGGAAGCCGGGGAGAACACTGAAGCTTTCTTT.

J is TRBJ1-2 and V is TRBV19; D is perhaps TRBD1 (5 bases). V lost 4 bases and J lost 8, with 14 bases in between. Germline loops: CDR1 LNHDA, CDR2 SQIVND (reference sequence). This CDR3 region has 13 residues. Here the CDR3 DNA reads TGTGCCAGTAGTACCCCCCCCGGGGGAGGCTACACCTTC. It yields the protein CASSTPPGGGYTF.

The chain joins TRBV10-3 to TRBJ1-2; 7 nucleotides line up with TRBD1. Germline V gene data show CDR1 as ENHRY and CDR2 as SYGVKD. The CDR3 sequence is 14 residues long. V lost 8 bases, J lost 4 bases, and 10 bases stayed unmatched. CDR3 region: CAIVPATGSYGYTF. In nucleotides, the CDR3 is TGTGCCATCGTTCCAGCGACAGGGAGCTATGGCTACACCTTC.

This chain uses TRBV15 with TRBJ2-3, with D tentatively TRBD2 (5 bases). CDR3 length: 18 residues. In germline, CDR1 is LNHNV, CDR2 YYDKDF (reference sequence). With 1 base removed from V and 5 bases from J, the gap between germline ends came to 22 bases. The CDR3 protein is CATSRGPGLSRVKDTQYF. In DNA form, the CDR3 reads TGTGCCACCAGCAGAGGGCCTGGACTCTCAAGGGTGAAAGATACGCAGTATTTT.

The V call is TRBV19, the J call TRBJ2-7, with D hard to call. Trimming took 1 base from V and 5 from J, leaving 15 bases between them. CDR1 is LNHDA, CDR2 SQIVND, per germline (reference sequence). There are 15 residues in the CDR3. The CDR3 here is CASSIGNVRSHEQYF. As DNA, the CDR3 is TGTGCCAGTAGTATAGGAAACGTGCGGAGTCACGAGCAGTACTTC.

CDR3 DNA: TGTGCCAGCAGCTTCCCTAGTACCTACGAGCAGTACTTC. It specifies CASSFPSTYEQYF. The rearrangement uses TRBV7-2 and TRBJ2-7; D is unresolved. Germline V gives CDR1 SGHTA, CDR2 FQGNSA. Trimming took 3 bases from V and 2 from J, leaving 8 bases between them. The CDR3 covers 13 residues.

This chain uses TRBV11-3 with TRBJ2-7; D is ambiguous. This CDR3 spans 12 amino acids. The germline V and J ends were trimmed by 4 bases and 5 bases, with 9 bases remaining between them. Per the germline V gene, CDR1 is SGHNT and CDR2 is YENEEA. CDR3 amino acids: CASSSVSDEQYF. CDR3 coding DNA: TGTGCCAGCAGCTCGGTGTCGGACGAGCAGTACTTC.